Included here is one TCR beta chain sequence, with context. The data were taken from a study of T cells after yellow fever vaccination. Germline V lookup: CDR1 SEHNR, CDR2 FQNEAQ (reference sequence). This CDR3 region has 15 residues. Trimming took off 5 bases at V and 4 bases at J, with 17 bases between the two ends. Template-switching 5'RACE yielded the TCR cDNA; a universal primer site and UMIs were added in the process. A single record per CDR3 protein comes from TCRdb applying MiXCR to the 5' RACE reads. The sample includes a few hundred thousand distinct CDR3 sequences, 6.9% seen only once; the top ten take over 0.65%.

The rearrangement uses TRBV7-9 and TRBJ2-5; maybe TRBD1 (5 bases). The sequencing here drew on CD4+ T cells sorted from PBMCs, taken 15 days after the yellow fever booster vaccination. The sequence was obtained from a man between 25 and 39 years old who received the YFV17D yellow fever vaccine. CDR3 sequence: CASSVSQGWSETQYF. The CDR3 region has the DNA TGTGCCAGCAGCGTTAGCCAGGGATGGTCAGAGACCCAGTACTTC.